This T cell receptor beta chain was captured in a study of beta chain features in type 1 diabetes. Study outcomes and limitations: All four CD4+ subsets of Type 1 diabetes patients contained TCRB CDR3s that were moderately but significantly shorter.

This CDR3 is 12 amino acids long. CDR1 and CDR2 (germline): GTSNPN, SVGIG (reference sequence). V shed 0 bases, J shed 8 bases, and the junction held 4 bases outside the gene matches. Sequencing targeted expressed TCRB transcripts, as all isolated RNA had been reverse transcribed. The repertoire was sequenced with immunoSEQ multiplex PCR; TCRdb's copy has only in-frame clones and lacks some. The sample contains hundreds of thousands of clones, about 14% of which appear only once. About this clone itself: The antigen is unknown.

The clonotype was recovered from a man in his late teens or twenties with type 1 diabetes. Input material: naive CD4+ T cells from blood. This chain uses TRBV30 with TRBJ2-7, with 7 bases lining up with TRBD1. The CDR3 reads CAWSVSGGQQYF. In DNA form, the CDR3 reads TGTGCCTGGAGTGTATCAGGGGGTCAGCAGTACTTC. The whole variable domain, filled in from reference TRBV30 and TRBJ2-7, reads SQTIHQWPATLVQPVGSPLSLECTVEGTSNPNLYWYRQAAGRGLQLLFYSVGIGQISSEVPQNLSASRPQDRQFILSSKKLLLSDSGFYLCAWSVSGGQQYFGPGTRLTVT.